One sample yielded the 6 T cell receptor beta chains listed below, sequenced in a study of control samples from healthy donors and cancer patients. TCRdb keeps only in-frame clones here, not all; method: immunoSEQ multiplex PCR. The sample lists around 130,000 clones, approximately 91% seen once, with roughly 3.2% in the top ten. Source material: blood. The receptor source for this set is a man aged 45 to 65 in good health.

Written as DNA, the CDR3 is TGCGCCAGCAGCAGCCGGCCGGGACAGCGAAACTACGAGCAGTACTTC. This translates into CASSSRPGQRNYEQYF. The rearrangement links TRBV5-1 to TRBJ2-7; TRBD1 matches 7 bases. Trimming took 4 bases from V and 3 from J; bases not matched to a gene: 13. The CDR3 covers 16 residues. The V gene's germline CDR1 is SGHRS and CDR2 YFSETQ. The full variable domain, completed using reference TRBV5-1 and TRBJ2-7, is KAGVTQTPRYLIKTRGQQVTLSCSPISGHRSVSWYQQTPGQGLQFLFEYFSETQRNKGNFPGRFSGRQFSNSRSEMNVSTLELGDSALYLCASSSRPGQRNYEQYFGPGTRLTVT.

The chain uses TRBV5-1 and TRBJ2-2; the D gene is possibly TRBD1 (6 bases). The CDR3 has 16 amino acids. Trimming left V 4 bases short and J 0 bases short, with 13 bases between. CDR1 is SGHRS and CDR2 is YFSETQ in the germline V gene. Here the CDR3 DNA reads TGCGCCAGCAGCAGTGGACAGAGCTCGAACACCGGGGAGCTGTTTTTT. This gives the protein CASSSGQSSNTGELFF.

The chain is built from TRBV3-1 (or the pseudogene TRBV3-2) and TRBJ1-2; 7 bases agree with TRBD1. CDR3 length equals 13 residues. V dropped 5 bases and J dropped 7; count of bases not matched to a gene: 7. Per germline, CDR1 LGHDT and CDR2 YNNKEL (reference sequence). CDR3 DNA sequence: TGTGCCAGCAGCTCCGGGACAGTCCTTGGCTACACCTTC. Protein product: CASSSGTVLGYTF.

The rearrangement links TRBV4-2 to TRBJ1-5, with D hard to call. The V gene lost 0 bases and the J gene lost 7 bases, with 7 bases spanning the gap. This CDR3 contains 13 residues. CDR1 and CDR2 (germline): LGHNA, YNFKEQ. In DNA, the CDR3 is TGTGCCAGCAGCCAAGATGCTGGGCAGCCCCAGCATTTT. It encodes CASSQDAGQPQHF.

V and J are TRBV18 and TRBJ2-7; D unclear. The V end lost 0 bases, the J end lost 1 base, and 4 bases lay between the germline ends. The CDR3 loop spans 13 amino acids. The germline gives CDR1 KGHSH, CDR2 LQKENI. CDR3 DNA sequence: TGTGCCAGCTCACCACCAGGGTCCTACGAGCAGTACTTC. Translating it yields CASSPPGSYEQYF.

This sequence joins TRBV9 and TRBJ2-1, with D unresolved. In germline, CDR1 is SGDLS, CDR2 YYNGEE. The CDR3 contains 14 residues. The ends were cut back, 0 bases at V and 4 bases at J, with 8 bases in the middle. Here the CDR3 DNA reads TGTGCCAGCAGCGTAGGGGATGTGTACAATGAGCAGTTCTTC. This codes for CASSVGDVYNEQFF.